Listed below are T cell receptor beta chains from one sample, sequenced in a study of cytomegalovirus exposure and HLA in healthy donors. Method: immunoSEQ multiplex PCR; TCRdb's copy keeps in-frame clones and lacks some. The table records about 110,000 clones, roughly three quarters of them present only once. Input material: PBMCs. The receptors were gathered from a woman aged 50 to 60 in good health and CMV-seropositive. The CDR3 runs from the conserved cysteine through the conserved F or W. Each record gives: J gene, V gene, clone size, D gene, CDR3 length, CDR3 protein, CDR3 DNA. A D gene is named only where the DNA matches it firmly. Not all rows give a size; the values are once, few, many and, for expanded clones, a class.

TRBJ1-2	TRBV7-9	NA	NA	14	CASSLYELVDGYTF	TGTGCCAGCAGCTTATACGAACTCGTTGATGGCTACACCTTC
TRBJ2-3	TRBV7-9	NA	TRBD2	15	CASSSGTSWPDTQYF	TGTGCCAGCAGCTCCGGGACTAGCTGGCCAGATACGCAGTATTTT
TRBJ2-1	TRBV6-5	once	NA	14	CASSRLGPYNEQFF	TGTGCCAGCAGCAGACTAGGCCCCTACAATGAGCAGTTCTTC
TRBJ2-1	TRBV2	NA	NA	16	CASSEHRAGGYNEQFF	TGTGCCAGCAGTGAACACCGGGCAGGCGGGTACAATGAGCAGTTCTTC
TRBJ2-2	TRBV19	NA	TRBD2	20	CASSSPLWLAGGPYTGELFF	TGTGCCAGTAGTTCACCCCTTTGGCTAGCGGGAGGGCCGTACACCGGGGAGCTGTTTTTT
TRBJ1-1	TRBV5-8	NA	NA	14	CASSLPFTYLEAFF	TGTGCCAGCAGCTTGCCCTTCACATACCTTGAAGCTTTCTTT
TRBJ1-2	TRBV19	NA	TRBD1	12	CASKQGDYGYTF	TGTGCCAGTAAACAGGGGGACTATGGCTACACCTTC
TRBJ2-7	TRBV27	NA	TRBD1	14	CASARDRPPYEQYF	TGTGCCAGCGCTAGGGACAGGCCCCCCTACGAGCAGTACTTC
TRBJ1-4	TRBV9	once	TRBD1	14	CASSSGQANEKLFF	TGTGCCAGCAGCTCGGGACAGGCGAATGAAAAACTGTTTTTT
TRBJ2-5	TRBV18	NA	TRBD2	15	CASSPSLAEQETQYF	TGTGCCAGCTCACCGTCACTAGCGGAGCAAGAGACCCAGTACTTC
TRBJ2-7	TRBV27	NA	TRBD1	13	CASSLRGRHEQYF	TGTGCCAGCAGTCTCAGGGGGCGGCACGAGCAGTACTTC
TRBJ1-2	TRBV29-1	NA	TRBD1	15	CSVEEGGRGHVGYTF	TGCAGCGTTGAAGAGGGGGGCAGGGGGCATGTAGGCTACACCTTC
TRBJ2-3	TRBV7-9	few	TRBD2	15	CASSLGTSVSDTQYF	TGTGCCAGCAGCCTGGGGACTAGCGTATCAGATACGCAGTATTTT
TRBJ2-5	TRBV7-7	NA	NA	15	CASSLGTGRQETQYF	TGTGCTAGCAGCTTAGGAACAGGGCGGCAAGAGACCCAGTACTTC
TRBJ2-5	TRBV5-1	few	NA	15	CASSLTAAGQETQYF	TGCGCCAGCAGCTTGACAGCCGCAGGACAAGAGACCCAGTACTTC
TRBJ2-7	TRBV4-2	once	TRBD2	16	CASSQDGQRGSYEQYF	TGTGCCAGCAGCCAAGATGGCCAGCGGGGATCCTACGAGCAGTACTTC
TRBJ2-7	TRBV6-1	NA	TRBD1	13	CASRGTGSYEQYF	TGTGCCAGCAGAGGGACAGGCTCCTACGAGCAGTACTTC
TRBJ1-1	TRBV7-3	once	NA	13	CASMRHEGTEAFF	TGTGCCAGCATGCGCCACGAGGGCACTGAAGCTTTCTTT
TRBJ2-3	TRBV6-1	NA	NA	12	CASSLQGDTQYF	TGTGCCAGCAGTTTACAGGGAGATACGCAGTATTTT
TRBJ1-2	TRBV18	NA	NA	15	CASSPVAGGAGGYTF	TGTGCCAGCTCACCGGTTGCGGGGGGCGCTGGTGGCTACACCTTC
TRBJ1-6	TRBV6-5	NA	NA	13	CASSYFEDSPLHF	TGTGCCAGCAGTTACTTTGAGGATTCACCCCTCCACTTT
TRBJ2-3	TRBV18	once	TRBD1	15	CASSRLRDSPGTQYF	TGTGCCAGCTCACGTCTTCGGGACAGTCCGGGTACGCAGTATTTT
TRBJ2-2	TRBV7-6	once	TRBD2	16	CASSPPASGGAGELFF	TGTGCCAGCAGCCCCCCCGCTAGCGGGGGGGCCGGGGAGCTGTTTTTT
TRBJ2-1	TRBV5-4	NA	TRBD2	18	CASSLEWIAGLSYNEQFF	TGTGCCAGCAGCTTGGAGTGGATAGCGGGTCTCTCCTACAATGAGCAGTTCTTC
TRBJ2-7	TRBV18	NA	TRBD1	14	CASSPTTGDSQQYF	TGTGCCAGCTCACCGACGACAGGGGATAGCCAGCAGTACTTC
TRBJ1-5	TRBV5-1	NA	TRBD1	15	CASSPGDRGDQPQHF	TGCGCCAGCAGTCCCGGGGACAGGGGTGATCAGCCCCAGCATTTT
TRBJ2-7	TRBV19	NA	TRBD2	13	CASSIVPGGEQYF	TGTGCCAGTAGTATAGTCCCGGGGGGAGAGCAGTACTTC
TRBJ2-7	TRBV7-9	NA	TRBD1	17	CASSSTPGTGVSYEQYF	TGTGCCAGCAGCTCTACACCCGGGACAGGGGTTTCCTACGAGCAGTACTTC
TRBJ2-5	TRBV9	NA	NA	15	CASSVRGGGQETQYF	TGTGCCAGCAGCGTTCGAGGGGGGGGGCAAGAGACCCAGTACTTC
TRBJ1-1	TRBV18	NA	TRBD1	13	CASSPTGAAEAFF	TGTGCCAGCTCGCCTACAGGGGCGGCTGAAGCTTTCTTT
TRBJ1-6	TRBV6-5	NA	TRBD1	15	CASRAGTGSNSPLHF	TGTGCCAGCAGAGCCGGGACAGGGTCTAATTCACCCCTCCACTTT
TRBJ1-1	TRBV5-6	NA	NA	14	CASSFARGNTEAFF	TGTGCCAGCAGCTTTGCCAGGGGAAACACTGAAGCTTTCTTT
TRBJ2-1	TRBV4-1	NA	TRBD2	16	CASKEGLGFSYNEQFF	TGCGCCAGCAAAGAGGGACTAGGTTTCTCCTACAATGAGCAGTTCTTC
TRBJ2-4	TRBV5-8	NA	NA	13	CASSLQGRNIQYF	TGTGCCAGCAGCCTGCAGGGTAGGAACATTCAGTACTTC
TRBJ1-5	TRBV15	NA	NA	15	CATSRDSAGVKPQHF	TGTGCCACCAGCAGAGATTCGGCAGGGGTAAAGCCCCAGCATTTT
TRBJ2-3	TRBV6-6	NA	NA	15	CASSYSNRGTDTQYF	TGTGCCAGCAGTTACTCGAACAGGGGCACAGATACGCAGTATTTT
TRBJ2-2	TRBV2	NA	NA	14	CASTLAVNTGELFF	TGTGCCAGCACCCTAGCTGTGAACACCGGGGAGCTGTTTTTT
TRBJ1-4	TRBV4-2	NA	TRBD1	16	CASSQGAQGANEKLFF	TGTGCCAGCAGCCAAGGGGCCCAGGGGGCTAATGAAAAACTGTTTTTT
TRBJ2-1	TRBV4-1	NA	TRBD2	15	CASSHARVAGDEQFF	TGCGCCAGCAGCCACGCCCGAGTAGCGGGGGATGAGCAGTTCTTC
TRBJ1-1	TRBV18	NA	TRBD1	16	CASSLLQGPKDTEAFF	TGTGCCAGCTCACTATTACAGGGGCCGAAGGACACTGAAGCTTTCTTT
TRBJ2-7	TRBV4-1	few	NA	15	CASSQDSGGGGQQYF	TGCGCCAGCAGCCAAGATAGTGGGGGCGGGGGCCAGCAGTACTTC
TRBJ2-5	TRBV2	NA	TRBD1	16	CASSLGEQGVKETQYF	TGTGCCAGCAGTCTGGGCGAACAGGGGGTTAAAGAGACCCAGTACTTC
TRBJ1-6	TRBV4-3	NA	NA	16	CASSQEGAIDNSPLHF	TGCGCCAGCAGCCAAGAAGGAGCCATCGATAATTCACCCCTCCACTTT
TRBJ2-7	TRBV5-6	NA	NA	15	CASSLSGLRGYEQYF	TGTGCCAGCAGCTTGTCGGGCCTAAGGGGCTACGAGCAGTACTTC
TRBJ2-3	TRBV5-1	NA	NA	18	CASSIGNSRISNTDTQYF	TGCGCCAGCAGCATCGGAAACAGCCGTATATCTAACACAGATACGCAGTATTTT
TRBJ2-2	TRBV11-2	NA	TRBD1	14	CASSDYRGTGELFF	TGTGCCAGCAGCGACTACAGGGGCACCGGGGAGCTGTTTTTT
TRBJ1-2	TRBV4-1	NA	NA	15	CASSQAEGHRYGYTF	TGCGCCAGCAGCCAGGCAGAGGGACACCGCTATGGCTACACCTTC
TRBJ2-2	TRBV4-1	NA	NA	17	CASSQGGGLPGTGELFF	TGCGCCAGCAGCCAAGGTGGGGGACTTCCCGGGACCGGGGAGCTGTTTTTT
TRBJ2-3	TRBV2	NA	TRBD2	15	CASSWTSGSIPTQYF	TGTGCCAGCAGTTGGACTAGCGGGAGTATCCCTACGCAGTATTTT
TRBJ1-5	TRBV6-6	NA	NA	12	CASSPGHQPQHF	TGTGCCAGCAGCCCCGGTCATCAGCCCCAGCATTTT
TRBJ1-1	TRBV18	NA	TRBD1	16	CASSPPNSVDREEAFF	TGTGCCAGCTCACCACCGAACTCGGTAGACAGGGAAGAAGCTTTCTTT
TRBJ2-5	TRBV7-2	NA	NA	15	CASSYPLGAQETQYF	TGTGCCAGCAGCTACCCACTGGGGGCGCAAGAGACCCAGTACTTC
TRBJ2-2	TRBV7-3	NA	NA	16	CASSLSGTTNTGELFF	TGTGCCAGCAGTCTTTCCGGGACAACGAACACCGGGGAGCTGTTTTTT
TRBJ1-6	TRBV2	NA	NA	16	CASSLRGGRDNSPLHF	TGTGCCAGCAGTCTAAGAGGGGGAAGGGATAATTCACCCCTCCACTTT